The entry that follows covers one T cell receptor (beta chain) sequence. Antigen specificity is unknown. This sample is drawn from a study of Ad26.COV2.S vaccination and SARS-CoV-2 variants. Background on the study: The study gave Ad26.COV2.S intramuscularly, once or twice 56 days apart. Points from the study as a whole: Vaccine recipients showed a spike-specific TCR breadth that was higher than in placebo recipients. Analyses of TCR breadth and depth may have underestimated total T cell responses.

This sample's treatment: approximately 18 received Ad26.COV2.S at low or high dose, single or two shots; roughly five received placebo; per-sample allocation not given. All samples were drawn on day 63, counting from the first vaccine or placebo injection. Boston hosted the donor, who was an adult aged 18-55 years. V gave up 3 bases and J gave up 2 bases; unmatched junction bases: 4. The length of the CDR3 is 14 residues. Germline V gene lookup returns CDR1 SGDLS and CDR2 YYNGEE. Profiled with immunoSEQ multiplex PCR; TCRdb holds only in-frame clones, not every one. The repertoire holds roughly 320,000 clones, with 85% as singletons.

The rearrangement links TRBV9 to TRBJ2-5; TRBD2 aligns across 7 bases. The source was peripheral blood, collected in a trial of Ad26.COV2.S vaccine versus placebo. The source of this sequence is a person between 18 and 65 years old who received the Ad26.COV2.S COVID-19 vaccine or a placebo. The CDR3, as DNA: TGTGCCAGCAGCGCCGGGACTACTCAAGAGACCCAGTACTTC. Protein product: CASSAGTTQETQYF.